The 3 T cell receptor beta chains reported below all come from one sample, sequenced in a study of tumor-infiltrating lymphocytes in glioblastoma multiforme. TCRB libraries came from RNA via three nested multiplex PCR rounds. Via MiXCR, TCRdb re-called the multiplex PCR reads, giving one row per CDR3 protein. The repertoire holds around 30,000 distinct CDR3 sequences, with roughly three fifths as singletons. The sequenced sample consisted of brain tumor tissue. The receptors were sampled from a male donor with glioblastoma.

The V call is TRBV27, the J call TRBJ2-1, with TRBD1 matching 12 bases. CDR3 size: 17 residues. Germline assignment: CDR1 MNHEY and CDR2 SMNVEV (reference sequence). Trimming at V came to 7 bases and at J to 7 bases, leaving 14 bases not matched to a gene. The CDR3 region has the DNA TGTGCCAGCATGTGGATTCCGCCGGGACAGGGGGCGAATGAGCAGTTCTTC. It translates to CASMWIPPGQGANEQFF.

Remarks on this clonotype: One end of the junction does not line up with germline, which may come from a read error. The V call is TRBV4-1, the J call TRBJ2-7, with no clear D. The CDR3 contains 15 residues. Germline values: CDR1 MGHRA, CDR2 YSYEKL. CDR3 region: CASSQDPMGSLEQYF. DNA of the CDR3: TGCGCCAGCAGTCAGGACCCGATGGGGTCCCTCGAGCAGTACTTT.

To note about this clonotype: The junction does not match germline at one end; this may be a read error. The chain recombines TRBV4-1 with TRBJ2-6, with D hard to call. This CDR3 contains 14 residues. Germline V CDR1 and CDR2: MGHRA, YSYEKL. CDR3 amino acids: CASSFDSVANVLTF. In nucleotides, the CDR3 is TGCGCCAGCAGCTTCGACTCTGTGGCCAACGTCCTGACTTTC.